This TCR beta chain was sequenced for a study of PD-1 blockade in classical Hodgkin lymphoma. Brentuximab vedotin exposure varied, and every patient relapsed after autologous stem cell transplantation. Sequenced by immunoSEQ multiplex PCR; TCRdb stores in-frame clones only, minus some. In the table there are tens of thousands of clones, nearly 90% of which are singletons. In the case of this clone: What it binds is not known. Other nucleotide sequences in the sample specify the same CDR3.

Study-wide points: Newly diagnosed and completely responding patients shared comparable baseline diversity.

This clonotype was sampled from a human donor with classical Hodgkin lymphoma. The input for sequencing was peripheral blood mononuclear cells (PBMCs), taken before the second cycle of nivolumab.

This CDR3 is CASSLGGNTEAFF. The CDR3 nucleotides are TGCGCCAGCAGCTTGGGGGGGAACACTGAAGCTTTCTTT. The J gene is TRBJ1-1, the V gene TRBV5-1; no reliable D call. Looked up from germline, CDR1 is SGHRS and CDR2 is YFSETQ. The CDR3 covers 13 residues. V was clipped by 0 bases and J by 1 base, with 4 bases between them. The full variable domain, rest sourced from reference TRBV5-1 and TRBJ1-1, is KAGVTQTPRYLIKTRGQQVTLSCSPISGHRSVSWYQQTPGQGLQFLFEYFSETQRNKGNFPGRFSGRQFSNSRSEMNVSTLELGDSALYLCASSLGGNTEAFFGQGTRLTVV.